This paragraph covers one T cell receptor beta chain sequence. What it binds is not known. Generated by immunoSEQ multiplex PCR, the TCRdb table keeps only in-frame clones and is missing some. The sample has some 15,000 clones, roughly 67% seen once. The V and J ends lost 5 bases and 5 bases, in that order; junction bases with no gene match: 6. Germline loops: CDR1 SGHVS, CDR2 FNYEAQ. The CDR3 loop spans 15 amino acids. The sample belongs to a study of cytotoxic CD8 clonotypes in ibrutinib-treated CLL. Across the study: Responses: 24 partial, 2 complete; after median around 68 months, approximately 14 stayed remitted, approximately twelve progressed. Study results and caveats: Clonality increased with ibrutinib response but returned toward baseline at progression.

The J gene is TRBJ2-2, the V gene TRBV7-6, with 9 bases that match TRBD1. Sequences were derived from PBMCs, sampled before ibrutinib treatment. This clonotype was obtained from a human donor with chronic lymphocytic leukemia. CDR3 loop: CASSQRGTGTGELFF. The CDR3 DNA reads TGTGCCAGCAGCCAACGTGGGACAGGGACCGGGGAGCTGTTTTTT. Full variable domain (missing parts from reference TRBV7-6 and TRBJ2-2): GAGVSQSPRYKVTKRGQDVALRCDPISGHVSLYWYRQALGQGPEFLTYFNYEAQQDKSGLPNDRFSAERPEGSISTLTIQRTEQRDSAMYRCASSQRGTGTGELFFGEGSRLTVL.